The clone carrying this TCR beta chain was seen only a few times. Antigen specificity is unknown. The CDR3 has 14 amino acids. Trimming left V 7 bases short and J 4 bases short, with 14 bases between. CDR1 MNHNS and CDR2 SASEGT come from the germline V gene. These data belong to a study of response to subunit inactivated influenza vaccine. TCRdb independently ran MiXCR on the RT-PCR reads; one entry per CDR3 protein. The data contain about 500,000 distinct CDR3 sequences, approximately 15% of them seen just once; the ten biggest clones take up roughly 3%. Study results and limitations: Authors suggested seasonal influenza vaccinations each recruit few new T cells.

The starting material was CD4+ T cells sorted from PBMCs, obtained about 24 months after vaccination. V is TRBV6-1 and J is TRBJ2-1, with D unresolved. The TCR comes from a man between 50 and 75 years old who received an inactivated influenza vaccine. The CDR3 DNA reads as TGTGCCAGCACCGACCGGAGCGAATACAATGAGCAGTTCTTC. It yields the protein CASTDRSEYNEQFF.